Sequencing of this T cell receptor (beta chain) was carried out in a study of blood T cell repertoires in COVID-19. On the study more broadly: Samples taken during acute and convalescent COVID-19 were collected in the United States, Italy and Spain. PBMCs, B-cell-depleted T cells, or T cells provided the cDNA or gDNA that made up the material.

Original processing methods: Cell counts per sample came from amplifying reference gene primers. Assay used: immunoSEQ multiplex PCR; TCRdb lists only in-frame clones, some missing. V and J calls and clone size are those listed in that table; D and trimming were worked out from the DNA. The data contain about 160,000 clones, roughly 82% of them singletons. The CDR3 is made up of 13 amino acids. V was cut by 3 bases and J by 4 bases, with 9 bases left in between. The sequencing sample was made of peripheral blood. V gene TRBV12-3 or TRBV12-4 combines with J gene TRBJ1-1, with a possible D match to TRBD1 (6 bases). The clonotype comes from a man between 65 and 79 years old with acute or convalescent COVID-19. CDR3 DNA sequence: TGTGCCAGCAGTTTCCCCAGGGGCACTGAAGCTTTCTTT. Translating it yields CASSFPRGTEAFF.